Listed below are T cell receptor beta chains from one sample, sequenced in a study of T cell repertoires in cytomegalovirus infection. Their cognate antigens are unknown. TCRdb re-called the reads through MiXCR, storing one row per CDR3 protein. The sample has roughly 570,000 distinct CDR3 sequences, 40% seen once. Sequencing was performed on cultured PBMCs, taken from culture after CMV antigen stimulation. The receptors come from a human donor in good health (CMV status not recorded). Some clones in this sample may be carry-over from other donors' samples. The CDR3 runs from the conserved cysteine through the conserved F or W. A D gene is named only where the DNA matches it firmly. Clone size is shown for a subset of rows, as once, few, many or a class of expanded clone.

abundance	d_gene	v_gene	j_gene	CDR3nt	CDR3aa
many	.	TRBV7-2	TRBJ1-1	TGTGCCAGCAGCTTAGCGATCGAGAGGCTGAGAGCTTTCTTT	CASSLAIERLRAFF
few	TRBD1	TRBV28	TRBJ2-7	TGTGCCACAAACCAACAGGGGACCTACGAGCAGTACTTC	CATNQQGTYEQYF
.	TRBD1	TRBV5-4	TRBJ1-3	TGTGCCAGCAGCTTGGAAGGGGGCGACGCTGGAAACACCATATATTTT	CASSLEGGDAGNTIYF
few	.	TRBV7-9	TRBJ2-5	TGTGCCAGCAGCCTCTTCAAGGAGACCCAGTACTTC	CASSLFKETQYF
.	.	TRBV11-2	TRBJ2-3	TGTGCCAGCACCAAAACGGGGACAGATACGCAGTATTTT	CASTKTGTDTQYF
few	.	TRBV7-2	TRBJ2-5	TGTGCCAGCAGCTTTAAAGCCGCAGAGACCCAGTACTTC	CASSFKAAETQYF
many	.	TRBV7-2	TRBJ2-7	TGTGCCAGCAGCCTACAGGTTTTCTACGAGCAGTACTTC	CASSLQVFYEQYF
.	.	TRBV2	TRBJ2-7	TGTGCCAGCAGTGATTTGGCGTTCTACGAGCAGTACTTC	CASSDLAFYEQYF
.	.	TRBV12-3/TRBV12-4	TRBJ2-1	TGTGCCAGCAGTTTAGGGGGGGCGGGGGAGCCTTACAATGAGCAGTTCTTC	CASSLGGAGEPYNEQFF
.	.	TRBV11-2	TRBJ2-1	TGTGCCAGCAGCTGGGGCGGCGCAATCAATGAGCAGTTCTTC	CASSWGGAINEQFF
many	.	TRBV7-2	TRBJ2-7	TGTGCCAGCAGCTTAGGGCCGACCTCCTACGAGCAGTACTTC	CASSLGPTSYEQYF
.	.	TRBV15	TRBJ1-5	TGTGCCACCAGCAGAGACAGGGTTGTGGGCAATCAGCCCCAGCATTTT	CATSRDRVVGNQPQHF
few	.	TRBV7-6	TRBJ1-5	TGTGCCAGCAGCTTAGGTACGGCCCCGCCCCAGCATTTT	CASSLGTAPPQHF
.	TRBD2	TRBV6-1	TRBJ2-3	TGTGCCAGCCGGGGACTAGCGGGAAGAGATACGCAGTATTTT	CASRGLAGRDTQYF
.	.	TRBV10-3	TRBJ2-5	TGTGCCATCAGTGAGTCCGGGACAAATCAAGAGACCCAGTACTTC	CAISESGTNQETQYF
.	.	TRBV12-3/TRBV12-4	TRBJ1-1	TGTGCCAGCAGTTTAGCCAGGGCTAACACTGAAGCTTTCTTT	CASSLARANTEAFF
.	TRBD1	TRBV20-1	TRBJ2-3	TGCAGTGCTCCCCCCAGACAGGGGGCTACAGATACGCAGTATTTT	CSAPPRQGATDTQYF
.	.	TRBV5-4	TRBJ1-1	TGTGCCAGCAGCTTGACCGGAGGGGGAAAGACTGAAGCTTTCTTT	CASSLTGGGKTEAFF
once	TRBD1	TRBV4-1	TRBJ2-2	TGCGCCAGCAGCGGGCCCCGGGACAGGGTTTTAACCGGGGAGCTGTTTTTT	CASSGPRDRVLTGELFF
.	.	TRBV18	TRBJ1-2	TGTGCCAGCTCACCCAGGGATCCAGAACCCTATGGCTACACCTTC	CASSPRDPEPYGYTF
.	TRBD1	TRBV10-3	TRBJ1-3	TGTGCCATCAGGCAACAGGGGGCGCAAGGAAACACCATATATTTT	CAIRQQGAQGNTIYF
few	TRBD1	TRBV6-9	TRBJ2-1	TGTGCCAGCAGTTATTCGGGGACAGCCAAATCGGGAAATGAGCAGTTCTTC	CASSYSGTAKSGNEQFF
.	TRBD1	TRBV29-1	TRBJ1-1	TGCAGCGCCGGGGACAGGGTGAACACTGAAGCTTTCTTT	CSAGDRVNTEAFF
few	.	TRBV20-1	TRBJ2-7	TGCAGTGCTAGCAAGCCGGGACGCCTGGGAGAGCAGTACTTC	CSASKPGRLGEQYF
.	TRBD2	TRBV18	TRBJ2-5	TGTGCCAGCTCACCGGCGCTAGCGGGACAAGAGACCCAGTACTTC	CASSPALAGQETQYF
once	TRBD2	TRBV10-3	TRBJ2-3	TGTGCCATAGGAACGGGGCGGGGGAACACAGATACGCAGTATTTT	CAIGTGRGNTDTQYF
few	TRBD2	TRBV12-3/TRBV12-4	TRBJ2-3	TGTGCCAGCAGCACGCAGCGGGGCAGCACAGATACGCAGTATTTT	CASSTQRGSTDTQYF
.	TRBD1	TRBV5-6	TRBJ2-3	TGTGCCAGCAGCGGAGACAGGGGCGCGGGATACACAGATACGCAGTATTTT	CASSGDRGAGYTDTQYF
.	.	TRBV7-9	TRBJ2-7	TGTGCCAGCAGCACCGGAGAACGTGCTCTGGACGAGCAGTACTTC	CASSTGERALDEQYF
many	.	TRBV7-6	TRBJ2-7	TGTGCCAGCAGCCCGGCGGGGCTAGGAGAGCAGTACTTC	CASSPAGLGEQYF
.	.	TRBV10-3	TRBJ2-6	TGTGCCATCAGTGACCTAGCTGCTGGGGCCAACGTCCTGACTTTC	CAISDLAAGANVLTF
.	TRBD2	TRBV2	TRBJ2-2	TGTGCCAGCAGTGATTGGGTTGTCGGGCTAGCGGAACCCGGGGAGCTGTTTTTT	CASSDWVVGLAEPGELFF
.	.	TRBV12-3/TRBV12-4	TRBJ2-2	TGTGCCAGCAGTTCAGGGGGGCGAGGGGAGCTGTTTTTT	CASSSGGRGELFF
few	TRBD1	TRBV19	TRBJ2-4	TGTGCCAGCAGGGGGACAGACGTATCCGCCCTAGCCAAAAACATTCAGTACTTC	CASRGTDVSALAKNIQYF
many	.	TRBV7-4	TRBJ2-5	TGTGCCAGCAGCTCCCGATTAGTAGGGGGGACCCAGTACTTC	CASSSRLVGGTQYF
.	.	TRBV12-3/TRBV12-4	TRBJ2-1	TGTGCCAGCACCACCAGGGGCTACAATGAGCAGTTCTTC	CASTTRGYNEQFF
many	.	TRBV7-2	TRBJ2-3	TGTGCCAGCAGCTTACGGAGGGCGGATACGCAGTATTTT	CASSLRRADTQYF
.	.	TRBV7-8	TRBJ1-4	TGTGCCAGCAGCTTAGCGGGGGGGTCGCGGGCTGAAAAACTGTTTTTT	CASSLAGGSRAEKLFF
.	.	TRBV6-6	TRBJ2-7	TGTGCCAGCACCTCGGGGATGAGCTCCTACGAGCAGTACTTC	CASTSGMSSYEQYF
.	.	TRBV12-3/TRBV12-4	TRBJ1-1	TGTGCCAGCACCTTTTGGTCCCGCGGGGGGGCTGGCACTGAAGCTTTCTTT	CASTFWSRGGAGTEAFF
once	.	TRBV28	TRBJ1-5	TGTGCCGCAGGGACAAATCAGCCCCAGCATTTT	CAAGTNQPQHF
.	.	TRBV7-9	TRBJ1-2	TGTGCCAGCAGCCAGACGACAGAGGGGATCTCCTATGGCTACACCTTC	CASSQTTEGISYGYTF
.	TRBD2	TRBV5-4	TRBJ2-1	TGTGCCAGCAGCTTGTTTACGGGGGAGCGGGGGGATGAGCAGTTCTTC	CASSLFTGERGDEQFF
.	TRBD1	TRBV27	TRBJ1-1	TGTGCCAGCAGTACCTGGTCAGGGGGGTTAGACACTGAAGCTTTCTTT	CASSTWSGGLDTEAFF
.	.	TRBV3-1	TRBJ2-5	TGTGCCAGCAGCCAACTCAGCGGTCGGGAGACCCAGTACTTC	CASSQLSGRETQYF
.	TRBD2	TRBV7-2	TRBJ2-5	TGTGCCAGCAGCTTGGGAGGGCCCCGGGAGACCCAGTACTTC	CASSLGGPRETQYF
.	TRBD2	TRBV4-2	TRBJ2-1	TGTGCCAGCAGCCAACATAGCGGGAGCGTGTACAATGAGCAGTTCTTC	CASSQHSGSVYNEQFF
few	.	TRBV7-6	TRBJ2-3	TGTGCCAGCAGCTTCTCCCCGGACTTAGGGTATACGCAGTATTTT	CASSFSPDLGYTQYF
.	.	TRBV7-2	TRBJ2-6	TGTGCCAGCAGCCGCCGCCGGGCCAACGTCCTGACTTTC	CASSRRRANVLTF
.	TRBD1	TRBV28	TRBJ1-2	TGTGCCAGCAGATTTTCACGACAGGGATATGGCTACACCTTC	CASRFSRQGYGYTF
.	TRBD1	TRBV29-1	TRBJ2-5	TGCAGCGTTGAAGGGCCAGGGGGCCAAGAGACCCAGTACTTC	CSVEGPGGQETQYF
.	.	TRBV7-9	TRBJ2-4	TGTGCCAGCAGCCCCCGGAGCATTGGAGGCATTCAGTACTTC	CASSPRSIGGIQYF
few	.	TRBV7-8	TRBJ1-6	TGTGCCAGCAGCTTAGCGTCTAATTGGGGGAATTCACCCCTCCACTTT	CASSLASNWGNSPLHF
.	TRBD2	TRBV5-1	TRBJ2-1	TGCGCCAGCAGCTTGGCCGTGGCGGGGGGATACAATGAGCAGTTCTTC	CASSLAVAGGYNEQFF
few	.	TRBV7-6	TRBJ1-2	TGTGCCAGCAGCTTAGGGGGGCTTAACTATGGCTACACCTTC	CASSLGGLNYGYTF
.	TRBD1	TRBV7-2	TRBJ2-3	TGTGCCAGCAGGGACAGGGGCCGGGCAGATACGCAGTATTTT	CASRDRGRADTQYF
.	.	TRBV19	TRBJ1-5	TGTGCCACCCAATGGGGGGCCGTGGAGCCCCAGCATTTT	CATQWGAVEPQHF
few	TRBD1	TRBV7-2	TRBJ1-1	TGTGCCAGCAGCTTAGGGGGGACAGGGTGGGCCACTGAAGCTTTCTTT	CASSLGGTGWATEAFF